What follows are 22 T cell receptor beta chains derived from one specimen sequenced in a study of human T cells and chemical hapten exposure. Time point noted: pre-sensitization, week 0. As to treatment: therapeutic diphenylcyclopropenone sensitization with weekly scalp DPC. TCRdb independently ran MiXCR on the RACE reads; one entry per CDR3 protein. The sample contains about 350,000 distinct CDR3 sequences, approximately 5% of which appear only once. This sample comprised whole blood, obtained in connection with sensitization to the hapten diphenylcyclopropenone (DPC). Receptors originate from a woman younger than 30 with alopecia areata. Some clones in this sample may be carry-over from other donors' samples.

The chain recombines TRBV6-1 with TRBJ1-1; D is ambiguous. This CDR3 spans 13 amino acids. Germline assignment: CDR1 MNHNS and CDR2 SASEGT. Trimming shortened V by 2 bases and J by 6 bases, and 10 bases separated the two germline ends. The CDR3 reads CASSEYEGAEAFF. The CDR3 DNA reads TGTGCCAGCAGTGAATATGAGGGTGCTGAAGCTTTCTTT.

The table lists this clonotype with many counts. The chain employs TRBV28 and TRBJ2-7; D perhaps matches TRBD2 (5 bases). CDR1 is MDHEN, CDR2 SYDVKM, per germline. This CDR3 has 14 residues. V was clipped by 6 bases and J by 6 bases, with 18 bases between them. This chain's CDR3 is CASSRTSGSSEQYF. The CDR3 DNA sequence: TGTGCCAGCAGCCGTACGAGCGGAAGTAGCGAGCAGTACTTC.

This clonotype has at least ten counts. The V and J genes are TRBV28 and TRBJ1-5, with D uncertain. Germline CDR1 and CDR2: MDHEN and SYDVKM. Trimming removed 3 bases at V and 5 bases at J, with 11 bases between. The CDR3 loop spans 14 amino acids. CDR3 loop: CASSFISPYQPQHF. CDR3 bases: TGTGCCAGCAGTTTTATCAGCCCCTATCAGCCCCAGCATTTT.

This clonotype was recorded many times. At one end, the junction sequence differs from germline, possibly due to a read error. The rearrangement uses TRBV5-1 and TRBJ2-5; 7 bases are a match to TRBD1. The CDR3 is 13 residues long. CDR1 is SGHRS and CDR2 is YFSETQ in the germline V gene. The CDR3 reads CASSRDSQETQYF. CDR3 DNA sequence: TGTGCCAGCAGTCGGGACAGTCAAGAGACCCAGTACTTC.

This clonotype has just a few counts. The chain couples TRBV4-3 to TRBJ2-6, with D maybe TRBD1 (6 bases). Germline CDR1 reads LGHNA; CDR2 reads YSLEER. The ends were cut back, 0 bases at V and 4 bases at J, with 10 bases in the middle. The CDR3 is 16 residues long. The CDR3 here is CASSQDRGTGANVLTF. The DNA for the CDR3 is TGCGCCAGCAGCCAAGACAGGGGTACCGGGGCCAACGTCCTGACTTTC.

This clonotype was detected ten times or more. The chain is built from TRBV27 and TRBJ2-5; 8 nucleotides agree with TRBD1. Per the germline V gene, CDR1 is MNHEY and CDR2 is SMNVEV (reference sequence). The CDR3 covers 15 residues. Trimming cost V 5 bases and J 2 bases; bases outside gene matches: 7. The CDR3 sequence: CASSPRTGHQETQYF. The DNA for the CDR3 is TGTGCCAGCAGTCCTAGGACAGGGCATCAAGAGACCCAGTACTTC.

This clonotype was seen more than once but under ten times. The chain is built from TRBV6-6 and TRBJ2-7; TRBD1 is a possible D gene (6 bases). The germline CDR1 and CDR2 sequences are MNHNY and SVGAGI (reference sequence). The germline V and J ends were trimmed by 5 bases and 3 bases, with 14 bases remaining between them. CDR3 length: 14 amino acids. The CDR3 loop reads CASSGGQNLYEQYF. The DNA of the CDR3 is TGTGCCAGCAGTGGAGGACAGAATCTCTACGAGCAGTACTTC.

There are a few counts of this clonotype. The chain combines TRBV20-1 with TRBJ2-7; 9 bases match TRBD2. In germline, CDR1 is DFQATT, CDR2 SNEGSKA (reference sequence). Trimming took 4 bases from V and 4 from J; bases not matched to a gene: 8. This CDR3 is built from 14 residues. DNA of the CDR3: TGCAGTGCTACTCCGGGACTAGCCGGGTACGAGCAGTACTTC. Protein sequence: CSATPGLAGYEQYF.

The rearrangement joins TRBV3-1 to TRBJ1-1; TRBD1 matches at 7 bases. This CDR3 contains 16 residues. Germline CDR1 and CDR2: LGHDT and YNNKEL (reference sequence). With 1 base clipped from V and 1 base from J, the junction kept 6 bases outside the gene matches. CDR3 sequence: CASSQGGGQTNTEAFF. CDR3 nucleotides: TGTGCCAGCAGCCAAGGGGGGGGACAGACGAACACTGAAGCTTTCTTT.

This clonotype was counted ten times or more. J is TRBJ2-1 and V is TRBV7-6, with TRBD2 matching over 8 bases. This CDR3 contains 18 residues. V was clipped by 4 bases and J by 0 bases; unmatched bases: 11. Germline lookup yields CDR1 SGHVS and CDR2 FNYEAQ. The CDR3 region has the DNA TGTGCCAGCAGCTCTAGCCTAATAGCGGGGAGCTCCTACAATGAGCAGTTCTTC. Protein: CASSSSLIAGSSYNEQFF.

CDR3 amino acids: CASRSPGGLGEAFF. The CDR3 DNA reads TGTGCCAGCAGGTCTCCAGGGGGGCTCGGTGAAGCTTTCTTT. The V gene is TRBV6-5, the J gene TRBJ1-1; 7 positions agree with TRBD1. The CDR3 is made up of 14 amino acids. Germline CDR1 MNHEY, CDR2 SVGAGI. V gave up 6 bases and J gave up 7 bases; unmatched junction bases: 11.

This clonotype was counted between two and nine times. The chain employs TRBV7-3 and TRBJ2-5; 9 bases align to TRBD1. CDR3 length: 13 amino acids. Per the germline V gene, CDR1 is SGHTA and CDR2 is FQGTGA. The J segment lost 2 bases and the V segment lost 5 bases, leaving 0 bases of the junction unmatched. The CDR3 DNA is TGTGCCAGCAGCGGGACAGGGCAAGAGACCCAGTACTTC. Translated: CASSGTGQETQYF.

V gene TRBV20-1 combines with J gene TRBJ2-1, with D perhaps matching TRBD1 or TRBD2 (5 bases each). Trimming removed 6 bases from V and 12 bases from J, with 24 bases in between. In germline, CDR1 is DFQATT, CDR2 SNEGSKA (reference sequence). The CDR3 sequence is 14 residues long. Here the CDR3 reads CSAEEGKMESLQFF. CDR3 sequence (DNA): TGCAGTGCGGAAGAGGGGAAGATGGAAAGTTTGCAGTTCTTC.

This clonotype was counted between two and nine times. The rearrangement uses TRBV7-2 and TRBJ2-5; 7 bases are shared with TRBD2. Germline values: CDR1 SGHTA, CDR2 FQGNSA. Trimming took 5 bases from V and 4 from J; bases not matched to a gene: 7. The CDR3 has 14 amino acids. The CDR3 is CASSPERGTETQYF. The CDR3 DNA reads TGTGCCAGCAGCCCGGAGCGGGGTACAGAGACCCAGTACTTC. Drawing the rest from reference TRBV7-2 and TRBJ2-5, the complete variable domain is GAGVSQSPSNKVTEKGKDVELRCDPISGHTALYWYRQSLGQGLEFLIYFQGNSAPDKSGLPSDRFSAERTGGSVSTLTIQRTQQEDSAVYLCASSPERGTETQYFGPGTRLLVL.

This clonotype was observed a few times. V and J are TRBV6-6 and TRBJ1-4; 7 bases agree with TRBD1. The CDR3 runs to 16 residues. The V gene's germline CDR1 is MNHNY and CDR2 SVGAGI (reference sequence). V shed 6 bases and J 8 bases; nucleotides not matched to a gene: 15. CDR3 DNA: TGTGCCAGCAGCTTAACCATTGACAGGGCAGACGAAAAACTGTTTTTT. Encoded protein: CASSLTIDRADEKLFF.

This chain joins TRBV20-1 and TRBJ1-6, with TRBD1 as a possible D gene (6 bases). Trimming shortened V by 5 bases and J by 9 bases, and 17 bases separated the two germline ends. CDR3 size: 14 residues. Per germline, CDR1 DFQATT and CDR2 SNEGSKA (reference sequence). The CDR3 DNA reads as TGCAGTGCTCAGCCCGACAGGATGTTTTCACCCCTCCACTTT. The encoded protein is CSAQPDRMFSPLHF.

The chain couples TRBV28 to TRBJ1-2; tentative D call: TRBD1 (5 bases). The V end was cut by 4 bases, the J end by 5 bases, with 8 bases between. The germline V gene encodes CDR1 MDHEN and CDR2 SYDVKM. This CDR3 is 12 amino acids long. CDR3 loop: CASSWGKYGYTF. The CDR3 DNA is TGTGCCAGCAGTTGGGGGAAATATGGCTACACCTTC.

This clonotype was picked up many times. J is TRBJ2-7 and V is TRBV20-1; either TRBD1 or TRBD2 may supply D (5 bases each). Germline assignment: CDR1 DFQATT and CDR2 SNEGSKA (reference sequence). Trimming took off 6 bases at V and 5 bases at J, with 23 bases between the two ends. This CDR3 spans 15 amino acids. As DNA, the CDR3 is TGCAGTGCCTCCGGAACAGGAGGCCTCGTCCACGAGCAGTACTTC. It yields the protein CSASGTGGLVHEQYF.

This chain joins TRBV15 and TRBJ2-1; D not resolved. V gave up 4 bases and J gave up 2 bases, with 24 bases separating them. The V gene's germline CDR1 is LNHNV and CDR2 YYDKDF (reference sequence). The CDR3 runs to 19 residues. The CDR3 DNA sequence: TGTGCCACCAGCACTAATAACCTCCCCGAGTCCACTACCTACAATGAGCAGTTCTTC. It codes for CATSTNNLPESTTYNEQFF.

This clonotype was seen once. The genes are TRBV28 and TRBJ2-2, with TRBD1 identical over 8 bases. Losses at the gene ends were 9 bases for V and 1 base for J; bases not matched to a gene: 7. CDR1 is MDHEN, CDR2 SYDVKM, per germline. The CDR3 is made up of 15 amino acids. This chain's CDR3 is CARLIGTGNTGELFF. The DNA of the CDR3 is TGTGCCAGGTTGATCGGGACAGGGAACACCGGGGAGCTGTTTTTT.

The V gene is TRBV6-5, the J gene TRBJ1-1; D call uncertain. CDR3 length equals 14 residues. V dropped 0 bases and J dropped 5 bases, with 10 bases sitting between them. Germline CDR1 reads MNHEY; CDR2 reads SVGAGI. The CDR3 coding sequence is TGTGCCAGCAGTTACTCGGTCAGTAAAACTGAAGCTTTCTTT. Translation gives CASSYSVSKTEAFF.

The chain recombines TRBV12-3 or TRBV12-4 with TRBJ1-1; D is undetermined. V gave up 3 bases and J gave up 8 bases, with 13 bases separating them. The CDR3 loop spans 13 amino acids. CDR3 in amino acids: CASSLREAGEAFF. For the CDR3, the DNA is TGTGCCAGCAGTTTGAGGGAAGCGGGAGAAGCTTTCTTT.